A single T cell receptor (beta chain) is shown here with its context. Its antigen remains unidentified. Base qualities are missing; no much larger clone stands one base away. The data stem from a study of OX40 agonist ivuxolimab in advanced cancers. For the wider study: Ivuxolimab, which targeted the costimulatory receptor OX40 (CD134), was an agonistic, fully human IgG2 monoclonal antibody. Partial responses were achieved by three dose-escalation patients, of whom one had hepatocellular carcinoma and two had cutaneous melanoma. Among the roughly 52 dose-escalation patients, approximately 20 had hepatocellular carcinoma, 15 melanoma, 9 renal cell carcinoma and 9 head and neck cancer. In the dose-escalation cohort, 75% to 90% of patients were male, and the mean age was roughly 60 years with a range of about 20 to 90. The monotherapy dose-escalation portion (N ≈ 50 patients) of the phase I ivuxolimab trial is reported in the paper. The point of sequencing TCRbeta in the periphery was to test whether ivuxolimab changed TCR sequence diversity and drove clonal T-cell expansion. Intravenous ivuxolimab was administered to patients every 2 weeks at six dose levels: 0.01, 0.1, 0.3, 1.5, 3 and 10 mg/kg. Patients were allowed to have had prior anti-PD-1, anti-PD-L1 or anti-CTLA-4 therapy, and approximately 40% of the dose-escalation patients had previously received checkpoint inhibitors. The research as a whole found: After ivuxolimab, CD8+ T cells had more expanded clones than CD4+ T cells on average. At doses from 0.1 to 3.0 mg/kg, clonal expansion was seen in both CD4+ and CD8+ blood T cells between baseline and week 6. In the 0.1-3.0 mg/kg groups, partial responders had among the lowest normalized peripheral clonal expansion, particularly in CD8+ T cells. The antigen specificity of the clonally expanded peripheral T cells was not determined. Low levels of normalized T-cell clonal expansion were also shown by some nonresponding patients.

Between the V and J ends, shortened by 6 bases and 1 base respectively, the junction contains 9 bases. CDR1 and CDR2 are read off the germline V gene as MDHEN and SYDVKM. The CDR3, from cysteine to phenylalanine, totals 13 residues. The sequence is cut down to CDR3 DNA, 39 bases in frame from base 1. Patients with a history of autoimmune disease or receiving systemic immunosuppression were excluded from the trial. Peripheral blood for TCR sequencing was collected from all dose cohorts at baseline, on cycle 4 day 1, and on cycle 7 day 1. Samples were obtained from an open-label, multicenter, first-in-human phase I dose-escalation trial of ivuxolimab. Adults with locally advanced or metastatic melanoma, renal cell carcinoma, hepatocellular carcinoma or head and neck squamous cell carcinoma were enrolled in the trial. Before TCR sequencing, CD4+ and CD8+ T cells were separately sorted from peripheral blood.

Genomic DNA was isolated from the sorted cells so that the TCRbeta CDR3 region could be sequenced. TCRbeta CDR3 regions were sequenced using the immunoSEQ Assay. As stored in TCRdb, this immuneACCESS dataset retains in-frame rearrangements with V and J assigned. A fraction of the clones does not appear; measured against another copy, unresolved V genes explain less than half of the discrepancy, and the remainder lacks a known reason. The table for this sample lists fewer than 6,500 clones; around 70% of them were counted only once. The ten most abundant clones make up about 38% of the sample. Rearrangement joined TRBV28 to TRBJ1-1, with a tentative D gene TRBD1 over 5 matching bases. The sample consisted of CD4+ or CD8+ T cells sorted from blood, taken in a trial of the OX40 agonist ivuxolimab. The receptor was isolated from an adult with an advanced solid tumor such as melanoma, head and neck, liver or kidney cancer. The DNA reads as follows: TGTGCCAGCAGCCGAGGACAGAACACTGAAGCTTTCTTT. This yields the protein CASSRGQNTEAFF.